This TCR beta chain was retrieved from a study of shared clonotypes between healthy human individuals. Germline CDR1 is SNHLY and CDR2 is FYNNEI. The CDR3 spans 14 residues. Trimming took 6 bases from V and 2 from J; bases not matched to a gene: 5. Assay: immunoSEQ multiplex PCR; the TCRdb copy retains only in-frame clones and omits some. Of about 2,500,000 clones listed, roughly 92% are singletons. This receptor was obtained from a man aged 18 to 35 in good health. The specimen sequenced was naive CD4+ T cells sorted from blood. Subset of the sample: CD45RA+ positively selected. This chain links TRBV2 with TRBJ2-7, with 9 positions matching TRBD2. In DNA, the CDR3 is TGTGCCAGCAGCGTAGCGGGAGCGACCTACGAGCAGTACTTC. As protein: CASSVAGATYEQYF.